This T cell receptor (beta chain) was identified during a study of blood T cells in healthy people across ages. Germline V lookup: CDR1 SGHAT, CDR2 FQNNGV. This CDR3 spans 16 amino acids. V lost 5 bases to trimming and J lost 0 bases, with 15 bases between them. Next came a second PCR, run for about 7 to 12 cycles, which used a sample-barcoded 5' primer along with a J-beta primer mix. TCRdb independently ran MiXCR on the 5' RACE reads; one entry per CDR3 protein. This repertoire shows almost 800,000 distinct CDR3 sequences, 58% found once; its top ten account for 22%. The chain combines TRBV11-2 with TRBJ2-3; D unclear. Material for sequencing was blood. This sequence was found in a man aged 30 to 39 in good health. CDR3 in amino acids: CASSTTLWDSTDTQYF. The CDR3 coding sequence is TGTGCCAGCAGCACAACTCTCTGGGATAGCACAGATACGCAGTATTTT. Filled out from reference TRBV11-2 and TRBJ2-3, the complete variable domain reads EAGVAQSPRYKIIEKRQSVAFWCNPISGHATLYWYQQILGQGPKLLIQFQNNGVVDDSQLPKDRFSAERLKGVDSTLKIQPAKLEDSAVYLCASSTTLWDSTDTQYFGPGTRLTVL.